Reported below is one T cell receptor (beta chain). The antigen is not known. 60 Vbeta and 13 Jbeta primers were used in PCR. Sequencing was performed with immunoSEQ multiplex PCR; in TCRdb, only in-frame clones are kept and a portion is missing. The sample yields under 200,000 clones, 79% seen once. Germline CDR1 and CDR2: SGHDN and FVKESK. V gave up 1 base and J gave up 9 bases, with 4 bases separating them. The CDR3 is made up of 11 amino acids. This entry belongs to a study of cytomegalovirus exposure and HLA in healthy donors. Overall study: Early on, a data release was issued that held 80 million to 90 million unique TCRs from HLA-typed donors. Points from the study as a whole: Researchers reported from a later analysis that most CMV-associated TCR beta chains appeared HLA-restricted. The study dropped some indistinguishable V segments, TRBV6-2 and TRBV6-3 among them. Investigators reported 150 to 200 TCR beta chains as tied to cytomegalovirus.

V gene TRBV14 combines with J gene TRBJ2-1, with no clear D. The clonotype comes from a woman between 45 and 65 years old in good health and CMV-seronegative. Specimen: PBMCs. The CDR3 coding sequence is TGTGCCAGCAGCCAAGGCGGTGAGCAGTTCTTC. As protein: CASSQGGEQFF.